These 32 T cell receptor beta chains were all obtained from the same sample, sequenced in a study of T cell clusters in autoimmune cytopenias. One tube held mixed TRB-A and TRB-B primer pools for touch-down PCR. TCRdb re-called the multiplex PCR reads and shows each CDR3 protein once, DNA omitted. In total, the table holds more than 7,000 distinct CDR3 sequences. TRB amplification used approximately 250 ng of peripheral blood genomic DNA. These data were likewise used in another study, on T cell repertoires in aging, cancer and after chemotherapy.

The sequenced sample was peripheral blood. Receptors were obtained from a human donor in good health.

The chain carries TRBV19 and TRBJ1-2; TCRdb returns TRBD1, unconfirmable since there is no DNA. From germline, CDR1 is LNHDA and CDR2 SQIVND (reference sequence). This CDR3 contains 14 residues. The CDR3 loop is CASKGQGISYGYTF.

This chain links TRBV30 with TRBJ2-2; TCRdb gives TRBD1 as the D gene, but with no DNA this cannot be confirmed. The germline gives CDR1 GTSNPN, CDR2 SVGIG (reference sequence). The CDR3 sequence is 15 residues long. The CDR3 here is CAWSPGQGPTGELFF.

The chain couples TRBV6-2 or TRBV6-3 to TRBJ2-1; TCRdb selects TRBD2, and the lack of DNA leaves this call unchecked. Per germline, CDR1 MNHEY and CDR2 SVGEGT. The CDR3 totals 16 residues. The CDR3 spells CASRPSGYGQYNKQFF.

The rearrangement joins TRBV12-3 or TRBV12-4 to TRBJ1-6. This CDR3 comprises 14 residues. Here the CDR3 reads CASSIRFGDSPLHF.

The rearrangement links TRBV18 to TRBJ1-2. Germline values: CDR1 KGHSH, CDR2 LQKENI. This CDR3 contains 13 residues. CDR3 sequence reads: CASSPGPRDGYTF.

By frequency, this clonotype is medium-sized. The CDR3 here is CSVRNSIYNEQFF. This chain connects TRBV29-1 to TRBJ2-1. CDR1 and CDR2 from the germline V gene are SQVTM and ANQGSEA. The CDR3 is 13 residues long.

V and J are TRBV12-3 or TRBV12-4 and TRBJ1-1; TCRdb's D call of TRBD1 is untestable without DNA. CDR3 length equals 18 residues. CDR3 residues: CASNTGTAGAAGWVGSFF.

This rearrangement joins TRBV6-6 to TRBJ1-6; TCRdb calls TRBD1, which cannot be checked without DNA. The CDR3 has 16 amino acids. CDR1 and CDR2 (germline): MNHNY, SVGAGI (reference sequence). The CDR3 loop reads CASSIRRDRGNSPLHF.

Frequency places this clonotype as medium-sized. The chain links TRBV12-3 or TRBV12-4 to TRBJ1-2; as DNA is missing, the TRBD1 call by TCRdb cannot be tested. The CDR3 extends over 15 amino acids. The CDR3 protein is CASSQWTGEIYGYTF.

The chain's CDR3 is CAWSKGIAGYGYTF. The chain couples TRBV30 to TRBJ1-2. The length of the CDR3 is 14 residues. Germline V CDR1 and CDR2: GTSNPN, SVGIG (reference sequence). The entire variable domain, with the rest obtained from reference TRBV30 and TRBJ1-2, is as follows: SQTIHQWPATLVQPVGSPLSLECTVEGTSNPNLYWYRQAAGRGLQLLFYSVGIGQISSEVPQNLSASRPQDRQFILSSKKLLLSDSGFYLCAWSKGIAGYGYTFGSGTRLTVV.

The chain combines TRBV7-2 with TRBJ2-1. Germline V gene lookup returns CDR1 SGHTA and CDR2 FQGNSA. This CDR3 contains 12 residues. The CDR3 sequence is CASSLVNNEQFF.

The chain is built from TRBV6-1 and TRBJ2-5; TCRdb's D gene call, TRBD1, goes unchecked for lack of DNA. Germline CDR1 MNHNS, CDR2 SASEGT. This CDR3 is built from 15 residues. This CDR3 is CASRDPGQILETQYF.

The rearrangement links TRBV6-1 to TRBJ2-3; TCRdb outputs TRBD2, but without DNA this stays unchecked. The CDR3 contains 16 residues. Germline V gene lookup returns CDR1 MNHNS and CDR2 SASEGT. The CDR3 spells CASNPLTSGSGNTQYF.

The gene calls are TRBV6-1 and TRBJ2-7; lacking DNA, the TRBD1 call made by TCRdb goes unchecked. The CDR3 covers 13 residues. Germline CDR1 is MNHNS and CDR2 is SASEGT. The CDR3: CASNGQGFYEQYF.

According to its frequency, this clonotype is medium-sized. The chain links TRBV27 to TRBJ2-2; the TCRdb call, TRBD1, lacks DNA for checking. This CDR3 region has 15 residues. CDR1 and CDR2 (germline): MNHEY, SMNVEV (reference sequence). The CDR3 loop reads CASRRQGADTGELFF.

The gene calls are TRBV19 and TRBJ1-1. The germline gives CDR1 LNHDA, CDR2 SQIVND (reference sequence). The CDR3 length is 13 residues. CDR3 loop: CATRRQINTEAFF.

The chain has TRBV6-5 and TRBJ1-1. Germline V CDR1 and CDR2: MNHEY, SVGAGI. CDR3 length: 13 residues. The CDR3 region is CATETELNTEAFF.

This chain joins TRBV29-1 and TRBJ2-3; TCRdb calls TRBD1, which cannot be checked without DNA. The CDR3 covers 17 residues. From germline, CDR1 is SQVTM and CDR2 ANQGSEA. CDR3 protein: CSVEDRGGRTGTDTQYF.

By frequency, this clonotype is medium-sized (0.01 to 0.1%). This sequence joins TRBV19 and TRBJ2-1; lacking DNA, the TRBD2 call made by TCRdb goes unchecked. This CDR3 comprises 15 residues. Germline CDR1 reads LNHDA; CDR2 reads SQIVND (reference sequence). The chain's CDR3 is CASSRTSGTYNEQFF.

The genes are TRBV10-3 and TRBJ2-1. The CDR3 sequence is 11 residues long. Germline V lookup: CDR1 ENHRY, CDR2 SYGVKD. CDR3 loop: CAISETNEQFF.

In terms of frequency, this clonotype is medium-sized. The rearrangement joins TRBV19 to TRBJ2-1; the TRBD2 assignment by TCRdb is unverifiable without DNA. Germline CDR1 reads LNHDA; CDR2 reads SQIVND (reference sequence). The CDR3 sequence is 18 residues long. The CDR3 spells CASSIGFRVAGGINEQFF.

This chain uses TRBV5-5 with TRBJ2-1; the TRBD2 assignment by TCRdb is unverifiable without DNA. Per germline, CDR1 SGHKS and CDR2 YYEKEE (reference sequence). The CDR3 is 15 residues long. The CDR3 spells CARSLVGETYNEQFF.

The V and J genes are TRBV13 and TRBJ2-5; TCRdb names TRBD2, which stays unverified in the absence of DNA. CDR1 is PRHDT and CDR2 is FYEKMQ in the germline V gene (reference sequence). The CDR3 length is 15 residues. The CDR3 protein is CASSHRSGGRETQYF.

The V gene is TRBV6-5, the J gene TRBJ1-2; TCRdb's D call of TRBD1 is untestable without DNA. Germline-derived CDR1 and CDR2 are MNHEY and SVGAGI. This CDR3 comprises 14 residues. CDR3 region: CASSAGTFIYGYTF.

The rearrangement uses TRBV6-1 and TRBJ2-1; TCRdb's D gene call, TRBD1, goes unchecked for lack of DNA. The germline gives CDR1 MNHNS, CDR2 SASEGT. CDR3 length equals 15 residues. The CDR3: CASSEGQGLYNEQFF.

The CDR3 loop is CASSKGRGPLNQPQHF. The chain links TRBV6-1 to TRBJ1-5. The CDR3 length is 16 residues. Per germline, CDR1 MNHNS and CDR2 SASEGT.

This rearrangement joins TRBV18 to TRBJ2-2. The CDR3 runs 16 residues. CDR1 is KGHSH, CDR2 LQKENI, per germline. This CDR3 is CASSPSPVSLAGELFF.

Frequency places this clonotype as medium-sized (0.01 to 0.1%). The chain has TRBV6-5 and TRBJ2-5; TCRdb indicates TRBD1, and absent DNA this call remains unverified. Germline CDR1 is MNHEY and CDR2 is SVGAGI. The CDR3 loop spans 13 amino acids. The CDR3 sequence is CASSRTGRETQYF.

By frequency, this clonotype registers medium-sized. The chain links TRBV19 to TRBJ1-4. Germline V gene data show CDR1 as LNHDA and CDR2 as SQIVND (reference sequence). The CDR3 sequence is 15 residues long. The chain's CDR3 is CASSMGGAANEKLFF.

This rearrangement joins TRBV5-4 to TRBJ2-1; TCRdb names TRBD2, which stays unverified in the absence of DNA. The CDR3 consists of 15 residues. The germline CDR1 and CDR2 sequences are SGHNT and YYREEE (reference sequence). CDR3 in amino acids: CASSSRLAGGGEQFF.

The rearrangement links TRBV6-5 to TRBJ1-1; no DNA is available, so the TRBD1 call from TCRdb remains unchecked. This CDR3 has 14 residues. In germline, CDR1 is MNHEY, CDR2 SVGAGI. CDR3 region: CASSPVTRAGLSFF.

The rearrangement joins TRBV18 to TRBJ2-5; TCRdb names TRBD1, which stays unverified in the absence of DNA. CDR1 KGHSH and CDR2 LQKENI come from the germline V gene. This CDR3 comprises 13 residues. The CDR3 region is CASSLQGQETQYF.